This T cell receptor (beta chain) is from a study of T cell repertoires in aging, cancer and after chemotherapy. A mixed TRB-A/B primer pool amplified rearranged TRB by multiplex touch-down PCR. Each CDR3 protein gets one entry after TCRdb re-called the multiplex PCR reads with MiXCR. The sample lists around 10,000 distinct CDR3 sequences, roughly 40% seen once, with about 8.2% in the top ten. The CDR3 is 13 residues long. Germline V gives CDR1 MNHEY, CDR2 SVGEGT. Trimming cost V 2 bases and J 3 bases, with 4 bases left between them. The template was genomic DNA from peripheral blood, not RNA. This sequence originates from a human donor in good health. The chain uses TRBV6-2 or TRBV6-3 and TRBJ2-2; D is unclear. The sample consisted of blood. CDR3: CASSYRDTGELFF. CDR3 nucleotide sequence: TGTGCCAGCAGTTACAGGGACACCGGGGAGCTGTTTTTT.